The present entry profiles one T cell receptor (beta chain) with its context. The sample originates from a study of blood T cell repertoires in COVID-19. This table comes from immunoSEQ multiplex PCR, and its TCRdb copy is limited to in-frame clones, with some not included. The data show around 130,000 clones, 80% to 85% seen once. Germline trimming cut 0 bases from V and 1 base from J; bases unmatched to any gene: 1. The CDR3 is made up of 15 amino acids. Germline V gene data show CDR1 as SGHRS and CDR2 as YFSETQ. The receptor was isolated from a human donor in a cohort sampled during active COVID-19. The sample consisted of peripheral blood. The rearrangement links TRBV5-1 to TRBJ2-3; 8 bases align to TRBD1. Here the CDR3 DNA reads TGCGCCAGCAGCTTGGAGACAGGGGGCACAGATACGCAGTATTTT. Translating it yields CASSLETGGTDTQYF. The variable domain in full, completed from reference TRBV5-1 and TRBJ2-3, reads KAGVTQTPRYLIKTRGQQVTLSCSPISGHRSVSWYQQTPGQGLQFLFEYFSETQRNKGNFPGRFSGRQFSNSRSEMNVSTLELGDSALYLCASSLETGGTDTQYFGPGTRLTVL.